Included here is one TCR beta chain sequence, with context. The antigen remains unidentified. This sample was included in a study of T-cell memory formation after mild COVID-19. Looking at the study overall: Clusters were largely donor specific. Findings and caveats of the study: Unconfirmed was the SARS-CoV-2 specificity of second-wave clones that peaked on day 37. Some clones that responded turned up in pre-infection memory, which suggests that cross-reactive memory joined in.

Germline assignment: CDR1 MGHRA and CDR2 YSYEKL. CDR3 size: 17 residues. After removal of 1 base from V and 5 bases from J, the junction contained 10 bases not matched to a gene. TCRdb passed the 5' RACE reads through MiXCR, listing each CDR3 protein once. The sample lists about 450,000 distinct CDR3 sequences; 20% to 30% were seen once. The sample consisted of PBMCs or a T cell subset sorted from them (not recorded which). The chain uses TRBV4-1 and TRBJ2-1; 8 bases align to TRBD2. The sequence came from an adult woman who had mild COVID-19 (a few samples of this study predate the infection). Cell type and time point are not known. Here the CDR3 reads CASSQGVSGGPNNEQFF. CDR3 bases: TGCGCCAGCAGCCAAGGCGTATCGGGGGGGCCGAACAATGAGCAGTTCTTC.